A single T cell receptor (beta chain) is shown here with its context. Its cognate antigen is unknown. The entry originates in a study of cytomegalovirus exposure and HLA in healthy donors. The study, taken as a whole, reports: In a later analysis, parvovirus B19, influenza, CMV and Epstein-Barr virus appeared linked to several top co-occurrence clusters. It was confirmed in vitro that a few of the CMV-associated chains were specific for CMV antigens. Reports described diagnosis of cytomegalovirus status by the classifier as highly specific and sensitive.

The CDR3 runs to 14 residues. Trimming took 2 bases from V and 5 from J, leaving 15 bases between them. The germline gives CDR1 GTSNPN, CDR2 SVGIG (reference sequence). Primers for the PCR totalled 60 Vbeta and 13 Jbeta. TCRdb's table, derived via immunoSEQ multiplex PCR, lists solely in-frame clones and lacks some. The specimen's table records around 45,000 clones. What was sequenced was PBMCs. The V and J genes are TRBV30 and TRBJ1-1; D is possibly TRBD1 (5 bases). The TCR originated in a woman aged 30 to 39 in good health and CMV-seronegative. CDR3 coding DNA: TGTGCCTGGAGTAAAAGGGGTGGAAGAACTGAAGCTTTCTTT. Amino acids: CAWSKRGGRTEAFF.